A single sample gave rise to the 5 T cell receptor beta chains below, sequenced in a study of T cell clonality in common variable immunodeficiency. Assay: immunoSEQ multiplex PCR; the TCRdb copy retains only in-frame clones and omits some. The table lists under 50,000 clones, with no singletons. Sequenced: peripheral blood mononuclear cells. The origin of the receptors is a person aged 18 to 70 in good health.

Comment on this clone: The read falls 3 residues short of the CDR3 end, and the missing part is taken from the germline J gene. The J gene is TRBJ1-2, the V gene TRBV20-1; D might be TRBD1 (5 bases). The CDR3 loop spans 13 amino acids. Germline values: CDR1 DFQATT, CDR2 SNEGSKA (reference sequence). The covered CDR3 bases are TGCAGTGCTAGAGAGGAAGTCGGACACGGC. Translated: CSAREEVGHG. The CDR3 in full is CSAREEVGHGYTF.

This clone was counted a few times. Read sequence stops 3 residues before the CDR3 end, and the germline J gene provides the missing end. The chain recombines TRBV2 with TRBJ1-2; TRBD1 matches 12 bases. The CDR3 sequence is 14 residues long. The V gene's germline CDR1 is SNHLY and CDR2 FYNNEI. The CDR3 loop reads CASTSGQGAIGYTF. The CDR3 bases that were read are TGTGCCAGCACCTCGGGACAGGGGGCGATCGGC.

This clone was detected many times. Incomplete CDR3 DNA: TGCAGTGCTGGACTAGGGGACCGCAATCAGCCC. This codes for CSAGLGDRNQP. The entire CDR3 reads CSAGLGDRNQPQHF. The genes are TRBV20-1 and TRBJ1-5; D is possibly TRBD1 (5 bases). The CDR3 goes on 3 residues after the read ends, and that part is filled in from the germline J gene. Germline values: CDR1 DFQATT, CDR2 SNEGSKA (reference sequence). The CDR3 has 14 amino acids. The V end lost 5 bases, the J end lost 2 bases, and 13 bases lay between the germline ends.

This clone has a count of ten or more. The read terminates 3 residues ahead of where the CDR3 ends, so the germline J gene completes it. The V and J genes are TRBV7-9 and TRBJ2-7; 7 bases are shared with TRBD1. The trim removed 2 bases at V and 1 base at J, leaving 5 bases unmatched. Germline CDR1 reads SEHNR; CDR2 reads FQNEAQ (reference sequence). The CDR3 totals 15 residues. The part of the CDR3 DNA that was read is TGTGCCAGCAGCTTACCGGGACAGCCTTCCTACGAG. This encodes CASSLPGQPSYE. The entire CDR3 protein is CASSLPGQPSYEQYF.

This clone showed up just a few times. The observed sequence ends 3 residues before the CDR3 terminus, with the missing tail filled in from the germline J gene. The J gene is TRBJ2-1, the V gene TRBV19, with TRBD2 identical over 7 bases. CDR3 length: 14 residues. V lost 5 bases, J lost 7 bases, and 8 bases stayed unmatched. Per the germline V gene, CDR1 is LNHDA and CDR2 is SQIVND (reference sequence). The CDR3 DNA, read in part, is TGTGCCAGTAGTGGGGCTAGCGGAAGGAATGAG. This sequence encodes CASSGASGRNE. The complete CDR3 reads CASSGASGRNEQFF.